The clone carrying this TCR beta chain was counted a single time. Profiled with immunoSEQ multiplex PCR; TCRdb holds only in-frame clones, not every one. The repertoire holds under 500,000 clones, with approximately 90% as singletons. Treatment of the sample: some 20 received Ad26.COV2.S at low or high dose, single or two shots; several received placebo; per-sample allocation not given. Repertoires come from day 63 after the first vaccine or placebo injection. What was given as vaccine was an Ad26 vector encoding Wuhan-strain SARS-CoV-2 spike. Looked up from germline, CDR1 is GTSNPN and CDR2 is SVGIG (reference sequence). Trimming took off 0 bases at V and 2 bases at J, with 14 bases between the two ends. The CDR3 is 17 residues long. The record originates from a study of Ad26.COV2.S vaccination and SARS-CoV-2 variants. Turning to the study itself: Sample donor was a member of the COV1001 Ad26.COV2.S trial arm.

The chain uses TRBV30 and TRBJ1-6; D call uncertain. The receptor was isolated from a person between 18 and 65 years old who received the Ad26.COV2.S COVID-19 vaccine or a placebo. This specimen consisted of peripheral blood, obtained in a trial of Ad26.COV2.S vaccine versus placebo. The CDR3 nucleotides read TGTGCCTGGAGTGTACGGGCTGCAGATCCCTATAATTCACCCCTCCACTTT. Residues: CAWSVRAADPYNSPLHF.